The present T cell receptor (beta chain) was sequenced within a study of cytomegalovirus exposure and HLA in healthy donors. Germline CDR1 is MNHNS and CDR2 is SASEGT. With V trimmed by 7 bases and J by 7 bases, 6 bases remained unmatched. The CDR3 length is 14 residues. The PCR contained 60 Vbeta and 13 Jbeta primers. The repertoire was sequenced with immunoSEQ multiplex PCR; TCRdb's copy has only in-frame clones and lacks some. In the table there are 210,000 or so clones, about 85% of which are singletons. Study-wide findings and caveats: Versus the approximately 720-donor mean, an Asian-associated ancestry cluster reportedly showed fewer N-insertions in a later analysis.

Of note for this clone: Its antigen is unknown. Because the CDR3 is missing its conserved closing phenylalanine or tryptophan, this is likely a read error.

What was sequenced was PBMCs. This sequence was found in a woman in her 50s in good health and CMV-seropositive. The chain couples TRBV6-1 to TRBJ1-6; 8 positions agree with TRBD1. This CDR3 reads CASNPTGENSPLHL. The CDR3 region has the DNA TGTGCCAGCAACCCGACAGGGGAAAATTCACCCCTCCACCTT.